This is a list of T cell receptor beta chains from one sample in a study of T cell repertoires in cytomegalovirus infection. TCRdb passed the reads through MiXCR, listing each CDR3 protein once. The sample consists of 100,000 to 150,000 distinct CDR3 sequences, roughly 9% of them appearing once. Material for sequencing was PBMCs. The source of these receptors is a human donor in good health (CMV status not recorded). Some clones in this sample may be carry-over from other donors' samples. CDR3s include the opening cysteine and the closing phenylalanine or tryptophan. D genes are given only for firm matches. The size entry is marked missing in some rows and otherwise reads once, few, many or a size class.

len	d_gene	abundance	j_gene	v_gene	CDR3aa	CDR3nt
15	TRBD2	many	TRBJ2-5	TRBV20-1	CSAISGKGDQETQYF	TGCAGTGCTATTAGCGGGAAGGGGGACCAAGAGACCCAGTACTTC
14	TRBD1	many	TRBJ2-7	TRBV20-1	CSAKTGQSSYEQYF	TGCAGTGCTAAAACGGGACAGAGCTCCTACGAGCAGTACTTC
12	-	many	TRBJ2-1	TRBV29-1	CSVEELANEQFF	TGCAGCGTTGAAGAACTAGCAAATGAGCAGTTCTTC
16	TRBD2	-	TRBJ2-3	TRBV20-1	CSARSGLAGTTDTQYF	TGCAGTGCTAGATCGGGACTAGCGGGTACCACAGATACGCAGTATTTT
14	TRBD1	few	TRBJ2-7	TRBV28	CASSLGQGGRWGYF	TGTGCCAGCAGCCTCGGACAGGGGGGCAGATGGGGGTACTTC
18	TRBD1	many	TRBJ1-2	TRBV15	CATSRNRDRGYANYGYTF	TGTGCCACCAGCAGAAACCGGGACAGGGGTTATGCTAACTATGGCTACACCTTC
14	TRBD1	many	TRBJ2-1	TRBV11-1	CASSRDRQYNEQFF	TGTGCCAGCAGCCGGGACAGGCAGTACAATGAGCAGTTCTTC
15	TRBD2	-	TRBJ2-3	TRBV7-9	CASSRSSGATDTQYF	TGTGCCAGCAGTAGGTCTAGCGGGGCCACAGATACGCAGTATTTT
16	TRBD1	many	TRBJ2-3	TRBV28	CASSFGRDRGTDTQYF	TGTGCCAGCAGTTTCGGGCGGGACAGGGGCACAGATACGCAGTATTTT
15	-	-	TRBJ1-6	TRBV20-1	CSARPTVSYNSPLHF	TGCAGTGCTAGACCGACAGTTTCCTATAATTCACCCCTCCACTTT
16	TRBD1	many	TRBJ2-3	TRBV7-2	CASSPDRGILTDTQYF	TGTGCCAGCAGCCCCGACAGGGGGATCTTAACAGATACGCAGTATTTT
13	TRBD1	few	TRBJ2-7	TRBV12-3/TRBV12-4	CASSSGTGDEQYF	TGTGCCAGCAGTTCCGGGACAGGGGACGAGCAGTACTTC
18	TRBD2	few	TRBJ2-3	TRBV3-1	CASSQVGGSLTSTDTQYF	TGTGCCAGCAGCCAAGTGGGGGGGAGCTTAACTAGCACAGATACGCAGTATTTT
16	-	many	TRBJ2-5	TRBV7-8	CASSSSTAPRGETQYF	TGTGCCAGCAGCTCTTCGACAGCACCGCGAGGGGAGACCCAGTACTTC
16	TRBD1	many	TRBJ2-1	TRBV7-2	CASSLVRGPSYNEQFF	TGTGCCAGCAGCTTAGTTAGGGGGCCGTCCTACAATGAGCAGTTCTTC